What follows describes a single T cell receptor (beta chain). In the authors' workflow: The assay estimated nucleated cells by amplifying reference gene primers. Sequenced by immunoSEQ multiplex PCR; TCRdb stores in-frame clones only, minus some. The V and J calls and clone size come from that table; D and trimming were worked out from the DNA. Of more than 95,000 clones listed, roughly four fifths are singletons. V dropped 5 bases and J dropped 1; count of bases not matched to a gene: 13. This CDR3 comprises 17 residues. Per germline, CDR1 MDHEN and CDR2 SYDVKM. This sample is drawn from a study of blood T cell repertoires in COVID-19. Study-wide background: Samples came from the United States, Italy and Spain, spanning acute and convalescent COVID-19. Sample material is recorded as cDNA or gDNA derived from T cells, B-cell-depleted T cells, or PBMCs.

The chain has TRBV28 and TRBJ2-7, with 8 bases matching TRBD2. The specimen was peripheral blood. This clonotype originated in a man between 60 and 75 years old with acute or convalescent COVID-19. The CDR3 coding sequence is TGTGCCAGCAGTACCCCCGTGATAGCGGGAAAATCCTACGAGCAGTACTTC. Translation gives CASSTPVIAGKSYEQYF.